A selection of T cell receptor beta chains follows, all from one sample in a study of T-cell reconstitution after alpha-beta-depleted transplantation in children. TCRdb re-called the PCR reads with MiXCR, one entry per CDR3 protein. The data hold a few hundred thousand distinct CDR3 sequences, with approximately 10% observed a single time. The source material was peripheral blood, sampled 180 days after TCRalphabeta/CD19-depleted stem cell transplant. Receptors originate from a male patient aged 2-9 years who had a stem cell transplant for chronic granulomatous disease, so the T cells may come from the graft donor. CDR3s include the opening cysteine and the closing phenylalanine or tryptophan. D genes are given only for firm matches. A row's size may be missing; if present it is once, few, many or a size class.

.	TRBV6-1	TRBJ1-4	many	TGTGCCAGCAGTGAACAGGGTTATAATGAAAAACTGTTTTTT	CASSEQGYNEKLFF
TRBD1	TRBV12-3/TRBV12-4	TRBJ1-2	many	TGTGCCAGCAGTTCACAATCGACAGGGTCGAATGGCTACACCTTC	CASSSQSTGSNGYTF
.	TRBV2	TRBJ2-3	many	TGTGCCAGCAGTGAAGTGGGGGCGAGCACAGATACGCAGTATTTT	CASSEVGASTDTQYF
.	TRBV7-6	TRBJ2-7	many	TGTGCCAGCAGCTTAGGGTCAGGGGGGGCCTACGAGCAGTACTTC	CASSLGSGGAYEQYF
.	TRBV6-5	TRBJ2-1	many	TGTGCCAGCAGTTACTCTCTGGTAAACAATGAGCAGTTCTTC	CASSYSLVNNEQFF
.	TRBV29-1	TRBJ1-1	many	TGCAGCGCCAATTGGGGGGATGGGGTGAGAGCTTTCTTT	CSANWGDGVRAFF
.	TRBV12-3/TRBV12-4	TRBJ2-3	once	TGTGCCAGCAGTTTAGGAGGAGTTCGGACAGATACGCAGTATTTT	CASSLGGVRTDTQYF
TRBD1	TRBV12-3/TRBV12-4	TRBJ2-7	many	TGTGCCAGCAGTTGGGACAGGGGAATGTACGAGCAGTACTTC	CASSWDRGMYEQYF
.	TRBV28	TRBJ2-7	.	TGTGCCAGCAAGTCCCCAGTCACATCGGGCGAGCAGTACTTC	CASKSPVTSGEQYF
.	TRBV20-1	TRBJ2-1	many	TGCAGTGCAGCGAGGGTGGGAAGCTCCTACAATGAGCAGTTCTTC	CSAARVGSSYNEQFF
.	TRBV20-1	TRBJ2-2	many	TGCAGTGCTAGAGTAGGGTTGAACACCGGGGAGCTGTTTTTT	CSARVGLNTGELFF
.	TRBV20-1	TRBJ2-3	many	TGCAGTGCTAGCAGGGGTCCCGATACGCAGTATTTT	CSASRGPDTQYF
.	TRBV29-1	TRBJ2-1	many	TGCAGCGTGAAGACCAATGAGCAGTTCTTC	CSVKTNEQFF
TRBD1	TRBV9	TRBJ2-6	.	TGTGCCAGCAGCGTAGCTGGGACAGGTTCCTCTGGGGCCAACGTCCTGACTTTC	CASSVAGTGSSGANVLTF
.	TRBV29-1	TRBJ2-1	many	TGCAGCGGACAATATGGACTGCAGGAATTGTATGAGCAGTTCTTC	CSGQYGLQELYEQFF
.	TRBV12-3/TRBV12-4	TRBJ2-1	many	TGTGCCAGCAGTCGGTACACCCAATCGGGGAATGAGCAGTTCTTC	CASSRYTQSGNEQFF